These 27 T cell receptor beta chains originate from one sample sequenced in a study of cytomegalovirus exposure and HLA in healthy donors. The repertoire was sequenced with immunoSEQ multiplex PCR; TCRdb's copy has only in-frame clones and lacks some. The sample includes about 360,000 clones, roughly 85% of them seen just once. The sequenced material came from PBMCs. The source is a woman under 30 in good health and CMV-seronegative.

The chain uses TRBV28 and TRBJ2-1; 12 nucleotides agree with TRBD2. The ends lost 2 bases at V and 4 bases at J; junction bases unmatched: 3. The germline V gene has CDR1 MDHEN and CDR2 SYDVKM. This CDR3 has 16 residues. Here the CDR3 reads CASSLASGRAYNEQFF. DNA of the CDR3: TGTGCCAGCAGTTTAGCTAGCGGGAGGGCTTACAATGAGCAGTTCTTC.

The chain joins TRBV7-2 to TRBJ2-7, with 9 bases that match TRBD1. CDR1 and CDR2 from the germline V gene are SGHTA and FQGNSA. There are 15 residues in the CDR3. J was trimmed by 1 base and V by 7 bases; bases with no gene match: 8. This CDR3 reads CASTPDRGHSYEQYF. The DNA of the CDR3 is TGTGCCAGCACTCCGGACAGGGGCCATTCCTACGAGCAGTACTTC.

The chain carries TRBV7-3 and TRBJ2-3; 10 nucleotides line up with TRBD2. Germline lookup yields CDR1 SGHTA and CDR2 FQGTGA. Trimming took 2 bases from V and 3 from J; bases not matched to a gene: 20. CDR3 length: 21 amino acids. In DNA, the CDR3 is TGTGCCAGCAGCTTAGGGCCCGCCGCTAGCGGGGGCCTCCAGGGAACAGATACGCAGTATTTT. Encoded protein: CASSLGPAASGGLQGTDTQYF.

The chain employs TRBV2 and TRBJ1-2; 11 positions agree with TRBD1. The CDR3 loop spans 14 amino acids. V lost 6 bases, J lost 7 bases, and 7 bases stayed unmatched. Germline V gives CDR1 SNHLY, CDR2 FYNNEI. This chain's CDR3 is CASSLGQGAAGYTF. CDR3 bases: TGTGCCAGCAGCCTCGGACAGGGGGCGGCTGGCTACACCTTC.

The chain is built from TRBV28 and TRBJ2-7; the D is unclear. Germline values: CDR1 MDHEN, CDR2 SYDVKM. This CDR3 contains 13 residues. V lost 5 bases, J lost 7 bases, and 15 bases lay in between. The CDR3: CASSHTMFSEQYF. The DNA for the CDR3 is TGTGCCAGCAGTCACACAATGTTCAGTGAGCAGTACTTC. The full variable domain, in which reference TRBV28 and TRBJ2-7 provide the parts outside the CDR3, is DVKVTQSSRYLVKRTGEKVFLECVQDMDHENMFWYRQDPGLGLRLIYFSYDVKMKEKGDIPEGYSVSREKKERFSLILESASTNQTSMYLCASSHTMFSEQYFGPGTRLTVT.

J is TRBJ2-2 and V is TRBV5-1; D perhaps matches TRBD1 (5 bases). The CDR3 length is 14 residues. Germline V gene sequence: CDR1 SGHRS, CDR2 YFSETQ. Trimming shortened V by 2 bases and J by 1 base, and 6 bases separated the two germline ends. The CDR3 region is CASSFDRNTGELFF. The CDR3 bases are TGCGCCAGCAGCTTCGACAGGAACACCGGGGAGCTGTTTTTT.

This clone was seen only once. The chain recombines TRBV27 with TRBJ1-1; D perhaps matches TRBD1 (5 bases). V lost 3 bases and J 2 bases, leaving 13 bases between the germline ends. Germline lookup yields CDR1 MNHEY and CDR2 SMNVEV (reference sequence). This CDR3 has 15 amino acids. CDR3 sequence reads: CASSLEGFPNTEAFF. The CDR3 nucleotides read TGTGCCAGCAGTTTGGAGGGGTTCCCAAACACTGAAGCTTTCTTT.

The chain is built from TRBV2 and TRBJ2-1; 8 bases align to TRBD2. The CDR3 length is 14 residues. V trimming: 5 bases; J trimming: 6 bases; junction bases outside the gene matches: 6. Germline V gene lookup returns CDR1 SNHLY and CDR2 FYNNEI. For the CDR3, the DNA is TGTGCCAGCAGTTCAGCGGGAGATGGCAATGAGCAGTTCTTC. Encoded protein: CASSSAGDGNEQFF.

The rearrangement uses TRBV2 and TRBJ2-5, with 11 bases fitting TRBD2. The V gene's germline CDR1 is SNHLY and CDR2 FYNNEI. Trimming cost V 6 bases and J 4 bases; bases outside gene matches: 10. The CDR3 contains 16 residues. The CDR3 loop is CASRRLAGLGIETQYF. CDR3 in DNA: TGTGCCAGCAGACGACTAGCGGGACTTGGAATAGAGACCCAGTACTTC.

The J gene is TRBJ2-1, the V gene TRBV4-1, with 7 bases fitting TRBD2. The CDR3 runs 15 residues. The junction had 12 bases not matched to a gene; V was cut back by 5 bases and J by 8 bases. The germline V gene has CDR1 MGHRA and CDR2 YSYEKL. CDR3 DNA sequence: TGCGCCAGCAGCTCCATTGCGGGAGAGGTATATGAGCAGTTCTTC. Encoded protein: CASSSIAGEVYEQFF.

V usage is TRBV4-2 and J usage is TRBJ1-5, with D hard to call. There are 18 residues in the CDR3. From germline, CDR1 is LGHNA and CDR2 YNFKEQ. V was pared by 0 bases and J by 0 bases, with 15 bases between. CDR3: CASSQESGLIGSNQPQHF. The CDR3 DNA sequence: TGTGCCAGCAGCCAAGAGTCGGGGTTAATCGGTAGCAATCAGCCCCAGCATTTT.

With regard to this clone: The same CDR3 is also encoded by other DNA sequences in this sample. The V and J genes are TRBV6-5 and TRBJ1-6, with 10 bases matching TRBD1. Trimming at V came to 6 bases and at J to 7 bases, leaving 3 bases not matched to a gene. Germline lookup yields CDR1 MNHEY and CDR2 SVGAGI. The CDR3 covers 14 residues. CDR3 region: CASRRDRGNSPLHF. As DNA, the CDR3 is TGTGCCAGCAGAAGGGACAGGGGAAATTCACCCCTCCACTTT.

V and J are TRBV29-1 and TRBJ2-7; 12 bases line up with TRBD2. The ends lost 2 bases at V and 0 bases at J; junction bases unmatched: 8. The CDR3 has 17 amino acids. CDR1 and CDR2 from the germline V gene are SQVTM and ANQGSEA. CDR3 bases: TGCAGCGTTGAATACCCGGGACTAGCGGGTTTCTCCTACGAGCAGTACTTC. Its protein product is CSVEYPGLAGFSYEQYF.

The chain uses TRBV5-1 and TRBJ2-1; 8 bases fit TRBD2. Germline CDR1 reads SGHRS; CDR2 reads YFSETQ. The CDR3 is made up of 15 amino acids. J lost 5 bases, V lost 4 bases, and 8 bases had no gene match. CDR3 nucleotides: TGCGCCAGCAGCGGCCCCGCGGGGGGTGACAATGAGCAGTTCTTC. Protein sequence: CASSGPAGGDNEQFF.

The V gene is TRBV2, the J gene TRBJ2-5; D might be TRBD2 (6 bases). CDR1 is SNHLY and CDR2 is FYNNEI in the germline V gene. The CDR3 covers 12 residues. In nucleotides, the CDR3 is TGTAACGCGGGAAGGGGTGCGGAGACCCAGTACTTC. Protein: CNAGRGAETQYF.

In nucleotides, the CDR3 is TGTGCCTGGGAAGGGACAGGATGGGGCTACACCTTC. Amino acids: CAWEGTGWGYTF. J is TRBJ1-2 and V is TRBV30; 8 bases fit TRBD1. J gave up 8 bases and V 5 bases, and 7 bases lay outside the gene matches. The CDR3 is 12 residues long. Germline-derived CDR1 and CDR2 are GTSNPN and SVGIG (reference sequence).

The rearrangement links TRBV5-1 to TRBJ1-3; no definite D call. The CDR3 sequence is 15 residues long. The germline V gene encodes CDR1 SGHRS and CDR2 YFSETQ. The V end was cut by 4 bases, the J end by 1 base, with 12 bases between. The CDR3 protein is CASSLDPGSGNTIYF. The CDR3 DNA reads TGCGCCAGCAGCCTGGACCCGGGTTCTGGAAACACCATATATTTT.

The chain combines TRBV7-8 with TRBJ2-3; D gene unclear. CDR1 SGHVS and CDR2 FQNEAQ come from the germline V gene. Trimming removed 3 bases at V and 0 bases at J, with 16 bases between. The CDR3 has 17 amino acids. The CDR3, as DNA: TGTGCCAGCAGCTTTTTCCCTGCTACTATTAGCACAGATACGCAGTATTTT. This sequence encodes CASSFFPATISTDTQYF.

The CDR3 protein is CASSLAGFSQPQHF. CDR3 DNA: TGTGCCAGCAGCCTGGCAGGGTTTTCTCAGCCCCAGCATTTT. The rearrangement joins TRBV5-6 to TRBJ1-5; maybe TRBD1 (5 bases). CDR1 is SGHDT, CDR2 YYEEEE, per germline. With 4 bases removed from V and 6 bases from J, the gap between germline ends came to 14 bases. The CDR3 extends over 14 amino acids.

The V call is TRBV6-5, the J call TRBJ1-2, with D possibly being TRBD1 (6 bases). Trimming stripped 6 bases from V and 7 bases from J, with 15 bases between. CDR3 length equals 13 residues. Germline assignment: CDR1 MNHEY and CDR2 SVGAGI. The CDR3 reads CASSLGGRVGYTF. The CDR3 nucleotides read TGTGCCAGCAGCCTAGGGGGTCGGGTTGGCTACACCTTC.

This rearrangement joins TRBV5-1 to TRBJ1-1; perhaps TRBD1 as D (6 bases). The length of the CDR3 is 16 residues. Trimming took off 6 bases at V and 7 bases at J, with 25 bases between the two ends. Germline lookup yields CDR1 SGHRS and CDR2 YFSETQ. The CDR3 nucleotides are TGCGCCAGCACCATAGGGGCAAGGGGGGGTATAGGTGAAGCTTTCTTT. Its translation is CASTIGARGGIGEAFF. The entire variable domain, with the rest obtained from reference TRBV5-1 and TRBJ1-1, is as follows: KAGVTQTPRYLIKTRGQQVTLSCSPISGHRSVSWYQQTPGQGLQFLFEYFSETQRNKGNFPGRFSGRQFSNSRSEMNVSTLELGDSALYLCASTIGARGGIGEAFFGQGTRLTVV.

The rearrangement joins TRBV28 to TRBJ2-5, with 7 bases fitting TRBD1. The CDR3 spans 14 residues. Trimming cost V 2 bases and J 5 bases; bases outside gene matches: 5. Germline V gene sequence: CDR1 MDHEN, CDR2 SYDVKM. The CDR3 protein is CASSLIPRGETQYF. CDR3 DNA sequence: TGTGCCAGCAGTTTAATCCCCAGGGGGGAGACCCAGTACTTC.

The chain couples TRBV28 to TRBJ2-5; the match to TRBD2 covers 14 bases. V shed 3 bases, J shed 4 bases, and the junction held 7 bases outside the gene matches. This CDR3 has 17 residues. The germline V gene has CDR1 MDHEN and CDR2 SYDVKM. The CDR3 here is CASSFRLAGGRGETQYF. In DNA form, the CDR3 reads TGTGCCAGCAGTTTTAGACTAGCGGGAGGGCGGGGAGAGACCCAGTACTTC.

The CDR3 DNA reads TGCGCCAGCAGCCCAAGGGGCCTCGTTAACACTGAAGCTTTCTTT. It encodes CASSPRGLVNTEAFF. The chain uses TRBV4-1 and TRBJ1-1; weak D call: TRBD1 (5 bases). Germline lookup yields CDR1 MGHRA and CDR2 YSYEKL. The CDR3 covers 15 residues. Trimming stripped 4 bases from V and 2 bases from J, with 14 bases between.

The chain is built from TRBV6-5 and TRBJ1-2; 8 positions agree with TRBD1. The V segment lost 6 bases and the J segment 1 base; nucleotides outside the gene matches: 7. The germline V gene has CDR1 MNHEY and CDR2 SVGAGI. CDR3 size: 15 residues. The CDR3 sequence: CASRLETGVNYGYTF. CDR3 nucleotides: TGTGCCAGCAGGCTAGAGACAGGGGTTAACTATGGCTACACCTTC.

The chain links TRBV19 to TRBJ2-7, with TRBD2 matching over 8 bases. Germline V gene sequence: CDR1 LNHDA, CDR2 SQIVND (reference sequence). The CDR3 sequence is 15 residues long. V lost 2 bases to trimming and J lost 5 bases; unmatched junction nucleotides: 8. The CDR3 DNA sequence: TGTGCCAGTAGTATAATTCCGAGTAGCGGGGACGAGCAGTACTTC. It is translated as CASSIIPSSGDEQYF.

This clone is a singleton in its sample. The chain is built from TRBV14 and TRBJ2-5; 9 bases fit TRBD1. The V gene end was trimmed by 4 bases and the J gene end by 4 bases; junction bases not matched to a gene: 13. Germline V gives CDR1 SGHDN, CDR2 FVKESK. The CDR3 sequence is 17 residues long. CDR3 sequence: CASSPVRLQGAGETQYF. DNA for the CDR3: TGTGCCAGCAGCCCTGTGAGACTACAGGGGGCGGGAGAGACCCAGTACTTC.